Given below is one T cell receptor beta chain in context. The antigen is unknown. The data originate from a study of T cell repertoires in cytomegalovirus infection. Across the study: Public TCR beta signatures indicated both CMV infection and matching HLA type. Notes on the study in general: Across the ex vivo response, the dominant clonotypes were HLA-C-restricted CMV-specific TCR beta clonotypes. Using cumulative public TCR beta family frequency, the authors identified those who carried CMV together with the relevant HLA.

There are 16 residues in the CDR3. V lost 0 bases and J lost 1, with 10 bases in between. Per the germline V gene, CDR1 is SGHDT and CDR2 is YYEEEE. In TCRdb, the reads were re-called with MiXCR into one record per CDR3 protein. The sample consists of a few hundred thousand distinct CDR3 sequences, 15% to 20% of them appearing once. The rearrangement uses TRBV5-6 and TRBJ2-2; D is perhaps TRBD1 (5 bases). The sequenced material came from PBMCs. The TCR sequence derives from a human donor in good health (CMV status not recorded). Some clones in this sample may be carry-over from other donors' samples. CDR3 DNA: TGTGCCAGCAGCTTGGGAGCCCAGGGGAACACCGGGGAGCTGTTTTTT. Amino acids: CASSLGAQGNTGELFF.